This T cell receptor beta chain emerged from a study of beta chain features in type 1 diabetes. One heparinised blood draw averaging roughly 100 mL was given by each donor. CD4+ cells of the naive, central memory, regulatory and stem cell-like memory types were sorted via CD45RO/CCR7/CD25/CD127/CD95/CD27. Overall study results and limits: All four CD4+ subsets from Type 1 diabetes patients carried moderately but significantly shorter TCRB CDR3s. It was possible that PCR favored shorter templates, equally so in patients and controls.

Reverse transcribing all isolated RNA meant expressed TCRB transcripts were sequenced. Each sample of naive, central memory or regulatory T cells had, on average, around 4 million reads. Some clones are missing from TCRdb's copy, which holds only in-frame ones; the method was immunoSEQ multiplex PCR. The sample has some 700,000 clones; around an eighth are singletons. Details on this clone: The target antigen is unknown.

The receptor was isolated from a man younger than 35 with type 1 diabetes. The sequencing input was naive CD4+ T cells from blood.

This chain's CDR3 is CASSEQQGAYEQYF. The CDR3 DNA is TGTGCCAGCAGTGAACAACAGGGTGCCTACGAGCAGTACTTC. This chain joins TRBV6-1 and TRBJ2-7, with D maybe TRBD1 (6 bases). CDR1 is MNHNS and CDR2 is SASEGT in the germline V gene. This CDR3 contains 14 residues. V shed 2 bases and J shed 2 bases, with 10 bases lying between them.